The rows below give T cell receptor beta chains drawn from one sample of a study of blood T cell repertoires in COVID-19. Some clones are missing from TCRdb's copy, which holds only in-frame ones; the method was immunoSEQ multiplex PCR. The repertoire includes 100,000 to 150,000 clones, under 90% of them detected once, and about 3.9% sits in the top ten. The source material was peripheral blood. These receptors came from a man aged 55 to 70 with acute or convalescent COVID-19. Each CDR3 is given without its conserved first and last residue. Each record gives: CDR3 protein, V gene.

ASSAQGASLNEQF	TRBV19
ASSLVESTNEKLF	TRBV5-1
ASSNRGGTSGRVAYNEQF	TRBV21-1
ASTGVAGYQETQY	TRBV6-6
ASSSNPAGEGDTQY	TRBV7-9
ASSLTTSGTDTQY	TRBV5-1
ASSYSKTRGSYEQY	TRBV6-2/TRBV6-3
ASSDRVGNTIY	TRBV6-1
ASRRVAGGPHNEQF	TRBV18
ASSVGTGEWNEQF	TRBV19
ASSQEIKGLAYQETQY	TRBV4-1
ASSPGLAVLAKNIQY	TRBV28
ASSPTDYEQY	TRBV6-2/TRBV6-3
ASSGTGGREQY	TRBV28